The clone carrying this T cell receptor beta chain was counted many times. The antigen remains undetermined. Having ophthalmopathy, the donors showed moderate-to-severe activity, CAS ≥3 and NOSPECS ≥4, with disease lasting under 3 months. None of the included patients had other autoimmune diseases, uncontrolled infections, pregnancy or lactation, as these led to exclusion. PBMCs were isolated by Ficoll-Paque density gradient centrifugation, using 7.5 to 10 ml of fresh peripheral blood as the starting material. The sample belongs to a study of Graves' ophthalmopathy and Graves' hyperthyroidism. Amplification targeted the TCR beta CDR3 regions, with RNA transcripts as the source material. The first round was an RT-PCR with HTBI primers, and the second round was a multiplex PCR. TCRdb re-analysed the multiplex PCR reads in MiXCR, keeping a single row per CDR3 protein. The table includes 220,000 or so distinct CDR3 sequences, 20% to 25% detected once.

The CDR3 is made up of 13 amino acids. The ends were cut back, 11 bases at V and 2 bases at J, with 13 bases in the middle. Germline lookup yields CDR1 MNHNS and CDR2 SASEGT. Whole-study findings and limits: A majority of expanded thyroid clonotypes exceeding 0.001 frequency were likewise present in blood.

The rearrangement uses TRBV6-1 and TRBJ1-3; a possible D gene is TRBD1 (5 bases). This receptor was taken from a woman between 45 and 65 years old with Graves' ophthalmopathy. Material for sequencing was peripheral blood. In DNA form, the CDR3 reads TGTGCCGTCACTCAGGGCACTGGAAACACCATATATTTT. Encoded protein: CAVTQGTGNTIYF.